This T cell receptor beta chain was identified in a study of ipilimumab plus nivolumab after autologous stem cell transplantation. Study-level background: Median doses per patient: a few ipilimumab, roughly 8 nivolumab.

Per germline, CDR1 LGHNA and CDR2 YSLEER. V was clipped by 5 bases and J by 3 bases, with 11 bases between them. The CDR3 loop spans 14 amino acids. Dosing: nivolumab 3 mg/kg IV, weeks 1, 4, 7, 10, then every two weeks to week 26. Sequenced by immunoSEQ multiplex PCR; TCRdb stores in-frame clones only, minus some. There are fewer than 15,000 clones in the sample; 73% occur only once, and about 17% lies in the top ten. Sequencing used PBMCs, obtained in a trial of ipilimumab plus nivolumab as post-transplant consolidation. The V and J genes are TRBV4-3 and TRBJ1-5, with D possibly being TRBD1 (5 bases). The receptor was derived from a male donor with diffuse large B-cell lymphoma. CDR3 sequence (DNA): TGCGCCAGCAGCGTGGGACCGCTCAATCAGCCCCAGCATTTT. It encodes CASSVGPLNQPQHF.